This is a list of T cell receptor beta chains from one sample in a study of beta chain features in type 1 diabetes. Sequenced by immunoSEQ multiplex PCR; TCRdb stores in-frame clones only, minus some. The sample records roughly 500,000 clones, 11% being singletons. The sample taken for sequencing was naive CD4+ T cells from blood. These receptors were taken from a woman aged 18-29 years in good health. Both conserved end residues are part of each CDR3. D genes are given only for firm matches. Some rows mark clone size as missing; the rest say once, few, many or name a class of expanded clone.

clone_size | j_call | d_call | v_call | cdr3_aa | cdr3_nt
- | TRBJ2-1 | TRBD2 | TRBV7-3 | CASSLIAGAYNEQFF | TGTGCCAGCAGCTTAATAGCGGGGGCCTACAATGAGCAGTTCTTC
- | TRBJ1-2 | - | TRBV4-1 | CASSQVLERGNYGYTF | TGCGCCAGCAGCCAAGTTCTCGAGAGGGGCAACTATGGCTACACCTTC
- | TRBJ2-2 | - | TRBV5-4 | CASSLRQGGTGELFF | TGTGCCAGCAGCTTGCGGCAGGGTGGCACCGGGGAGCTGTTTTTT
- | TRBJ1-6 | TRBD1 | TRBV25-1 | CASSRGQGYSPLHF | TGTGCCAGCAGTAGAGGACAGGGGTATTCACCCCTCCACTTT
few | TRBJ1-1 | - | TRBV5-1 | CASASAGRRNTEAFF | TGCGCCAGCGCCTCGGCGGGACGTAGGAACACTGAAGCTTTCTTT
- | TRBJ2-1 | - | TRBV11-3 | CASSLVTSEQFF | TGTGCCAGCAGCTTAGTAACCTCCGAGCAGTTCTTC
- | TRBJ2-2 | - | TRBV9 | CASSVSGPSGELFF | TGTGCCAGCAGCGTCTCCGGGCCGTCCGGGGAGCTGTTTTTT
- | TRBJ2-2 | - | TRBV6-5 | CASSYEGNAGELFF | TGTGCCAGCAGTTACGAGGGAAATGCCGGGGAGCTGTTTTTT
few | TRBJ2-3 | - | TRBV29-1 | CSAAPGRRGPDTQYF | TGCAGCGCCGCCCCCGGGCGCCGGGGCCCAGATACGCAGTATTTT
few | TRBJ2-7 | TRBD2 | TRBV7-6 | CASSEASGRLGEQYF | TGTGCCAGCAGCGAAGCTAGCGGGAGACTGGGAGAGCAGTACTTC
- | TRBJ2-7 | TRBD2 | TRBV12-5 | CVITSDDPYEQYF | TGTGTTATCACTAGCGACGATCCCTACGAGCAGTACTTC
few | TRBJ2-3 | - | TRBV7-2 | CASSSDVSGYTQYF | TGTGCCAGCAGCTCGGATGTTAGCGGTTATACGCAGTATTTT
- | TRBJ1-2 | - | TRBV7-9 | CASSHSGRSDGYTF | TGTGCCAGCAGCCACTCGGGCAGGTCAGATGGCTACACCTTC
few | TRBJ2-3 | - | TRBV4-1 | CASSSTSPDTQYF | TGCGCCAGCAGCTCGACTAGTCCTGATACGCAGTATTTT
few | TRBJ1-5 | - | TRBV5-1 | CASSLEGRNQPQHF | TGCGCCAGCAGCTTGGAAGGGCGCAATCAGCCCCAGCATTTT
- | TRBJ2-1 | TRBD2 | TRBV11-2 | CASSLEGRGTGEQFF | TGTGCCAGCAGCTTAGAAGGGAGGGGAACGGGTGAGCAGTTCTTC
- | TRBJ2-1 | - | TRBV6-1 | CASSARAHNEQFF | TGTGCCAGCAGTGCGCGGGCTCACAATGAGCAGTTCTTC
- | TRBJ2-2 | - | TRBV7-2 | CASSLYGNTGELFF | TGTGCCAGCAGCTTATATGGGAACACCGGGGAGCTGTTTTTT
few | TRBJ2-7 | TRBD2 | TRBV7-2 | CASSRKTSAAYEQYF | TGTGCCAGCAGCCGCAAGACTAGCGCTGCCTACGAGCAGTACTTC
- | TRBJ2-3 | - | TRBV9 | CASSVGQKIYTDTQYF | TGTGCCAGCAGCGTAGGACAGAAAATTTACACAGATACGCAGTATTTT
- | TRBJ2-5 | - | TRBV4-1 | CASSQATDRRETQYF | TGCGCCAGCAGCCAGGCAACCGACCGACGGGAGACCCAGTACTTC
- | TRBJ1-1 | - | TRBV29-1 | CSALGASNTEAFF | TGCAGCGCCCTCGGCGCATCCAACACTGAAGCTTTCTTT
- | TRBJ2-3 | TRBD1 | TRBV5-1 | CASSLEGQESTDTQYF | TGCGCCAGCAGCTTGGAGGGACAGGAGAGCACAGATACGCAGTATTTT
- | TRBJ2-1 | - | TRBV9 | CASSVVGTAAYNEQFF | TGTGCCAGCAGCGTAGTTGGGACTGCCGCCTACAATGAGCAGTTCTTC
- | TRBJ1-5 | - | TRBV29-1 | CSVAITPGRHDQPQHF | TGCAGCGTTGCCATCACCCCGGGACGTCACGATCAGCCCCAGCATTTT
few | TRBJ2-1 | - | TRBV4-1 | CASSHPVKGNEQFF | TGCGCCAGCAGCCACCCTGTGAAGGGCAATGAGCAGTTCTTC
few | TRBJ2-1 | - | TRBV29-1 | CSAQRGFLSYNEQFF | TGCAGCGCCCAAAGGGGATTCCTCTCCTACAATGAGCAGTTCTTC
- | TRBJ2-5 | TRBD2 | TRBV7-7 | CASSLGTSGQETQYF | TGTGCCAGCAGCTTAGGGACTAGCGGACAAGAGACCCAGTACTTC
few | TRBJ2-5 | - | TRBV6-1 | CASSEYHRGAGTQYF | TGTGCCAGCAGTGAATACCATCGGGGGGCCGGGACCCAGTACTTC
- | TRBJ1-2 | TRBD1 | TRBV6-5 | CASRTDRDYGYTF | TGTGCCAGCAGGACGGACAGGGACTATGGCTACACCTTC
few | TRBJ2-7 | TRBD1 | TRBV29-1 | CSVFGTATYEQYF | TGCAGCGTTTTCGGGACAGCCACCTACGAGCAGTACTTC
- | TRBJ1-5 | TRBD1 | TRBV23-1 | CASSSLDRAFHSNQPQHF | TGCGCCAGCAGTTCCCTTGACAGGGCGTTCCATAGCAATCAGCCCCAGCATTTT
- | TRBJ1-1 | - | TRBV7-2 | CASSLRRGNTEAFF | TGTGCCAGCAGCTTAAGGAGGGGAAACACTGAAGCTTTCTTT
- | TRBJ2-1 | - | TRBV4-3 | CASSQEPGRSSYNEQFF | TGCGCCAGCAGCCAAGAACCTGGGCGCAGCTCCTACAATGAGCAGTTCTTC
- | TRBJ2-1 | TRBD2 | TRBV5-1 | CASSHTSGSGNEQFF | TGCGCCAGCAGCCACACTAGCGGGAGTGGTAATGAGCAGTTCTTC
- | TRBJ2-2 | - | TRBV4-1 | CASTKAGVGTGELFF | TGCGCCAGCACGAAAGCAGGGGTGGGCACCGGGGAGCTGTTTTTT
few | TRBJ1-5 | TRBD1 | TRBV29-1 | CSVQQGGRNQPQHF | TGCAGCGTTCAGCAGGGGGGGAGGAATCAGCCCCAGCATTTT
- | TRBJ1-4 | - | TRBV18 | CASSPQTGTNEKLFF | TGTGCCAGCTCACCGCAAACAGGGACGAATGAAAAACTGTTTTTT
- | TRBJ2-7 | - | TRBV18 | CASSPTGLGSYEQYF | TGTGCCAGCTCACCGACGGGCCTGGGATCCTACGAGCAGTACTTC
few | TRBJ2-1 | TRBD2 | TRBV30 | CACSSGRTTYNEQFF | TGTGCCTGCTCTAGCGGGAGAACAACCTACAATGAGCAGTTCTTC
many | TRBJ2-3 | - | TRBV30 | CAWSHGTEDTQYF | TGTGCCTGGAGTCATGGGACCGAAGATACGCAGTATTTT
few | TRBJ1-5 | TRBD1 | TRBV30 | CAWSVTGSQPQHF | TGTGCCTGGAGTGTGACAGGGAGTCAGCCCCAGCATTTT
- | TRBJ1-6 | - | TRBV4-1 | CASNRREESPLHF | TGCGCCAGCAACCGCAGGGAAGAGTCACCCCTCCACTTT
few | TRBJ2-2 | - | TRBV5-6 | CASSLTNTGELFF | TGTGCCAGCAGCTTGACGAACACCGGGGAGCTGTTTTTT
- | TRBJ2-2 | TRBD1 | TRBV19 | CASSDRGRGRSAGELFF | TGTGCCAGTAGTGACAGGGGGCGGGGACGGAGCGCCGGGGAGCTGTTTTTT
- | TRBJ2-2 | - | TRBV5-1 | CASSLGNTGELFF | TGCGCCAGCAGCTTGGGTAACACCGGGGAGCTGTTTTTT
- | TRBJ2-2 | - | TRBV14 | CASSQVPNPTGELFF | TGTGCCAGCAGCCAAGTTCCGAACCCCACCGGGGAGCTGTTTTTT
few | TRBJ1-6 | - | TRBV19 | CASSIAGDSPLHF | TGTGCCAGTAGTATTGCAGGGGACTCACCCCTCCACTTT
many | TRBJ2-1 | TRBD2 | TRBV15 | CATSRRSGVGYNEQFF | TGTGCCACCAGCAGGAGGAGCGGGGTGGGCTACAATGAGCAGTTCTTC
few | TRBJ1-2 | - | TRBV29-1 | CSVVGRPAGGYTF | TGCAGCGTTGTAGGCAGACCCGCAGGCGGCTACACCTTC
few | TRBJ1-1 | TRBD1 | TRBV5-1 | CASSLGDRGNTEAFF | TGCGCCAGCAGCTTGGGGGACAGGGGTAACACTGAAGCTTTCTTT
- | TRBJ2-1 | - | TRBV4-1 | CASSLPGTKRYNEQFF | TGCGCCAGCAGCCTCCCCGGGACCAAACGTTACAATGAGCAGTTCTTC
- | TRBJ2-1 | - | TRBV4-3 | CASSQVSTAYNEQFF | TGCGCCAGCAGCCAAGTTTCGACGGCATACAATGAGCAGTTCTTC
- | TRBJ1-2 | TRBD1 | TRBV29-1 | CSVVSPGQSYTF | TGCAGCGTTGTATCCCCGGGACAGAGCTACACCTTC
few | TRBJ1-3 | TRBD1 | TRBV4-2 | CASSQAAGGGNTIYF | TGTGCCAGCAGCCAAGCCGCAGGGGGTGGAAACACCATATATTTT
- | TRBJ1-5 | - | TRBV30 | CAWSGQGLSNQPQHF | TGTGCCTGGAGTGGCCAGGGTCTGAGCAATCAGCCCCAGCATTTT
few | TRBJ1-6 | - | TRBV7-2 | CASSLGTDNSPLHF | TGTGCCAGCAGCTTAGGGACCGATAATTCACCCCTCCACTTT